This T cell receptor (beta chain) was recorded in a study of blood T cell repertoires in COVID-19. Per germline, CDR1 SGHAT and CDR2 FQNNGV. The CDR3 covers 15 residues. V lost 4 bases and J lost 7, with 19 bases in between. Assay used: immunoSEQ multiplex PCR; TCRdb lists only in-frame clones, some missing. This table has some 520,000 clones, 85% to 90% appearing once. The material sequenced was peripheral blood. This chain connects TRBV11-2 to TRBJ2-5, with TRBD2 as a possible D gene (5 bases). The TCR comes from a young man with COVID-19, enrolled during active disease. CDR3 loop: CASSSLNHTGGTQYF. Here the CDR3 DNA reads TGTGCCAGCAGCTCCCTTAACCACACTGGAGGGACCCAGTACTTC.